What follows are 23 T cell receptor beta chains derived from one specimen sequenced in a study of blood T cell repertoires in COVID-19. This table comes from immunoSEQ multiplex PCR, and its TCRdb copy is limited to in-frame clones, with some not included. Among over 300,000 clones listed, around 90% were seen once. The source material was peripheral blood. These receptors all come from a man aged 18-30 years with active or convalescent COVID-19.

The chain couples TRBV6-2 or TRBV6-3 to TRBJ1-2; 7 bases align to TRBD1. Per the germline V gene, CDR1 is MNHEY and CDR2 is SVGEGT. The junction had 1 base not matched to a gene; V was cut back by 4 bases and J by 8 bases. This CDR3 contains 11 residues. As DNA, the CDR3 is TGTGCCAGCAGTTCAGGGGGGGGCTACACCTTC. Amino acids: CASSSGGGYTF.

CDR3 sequence reads: CASSIADDRETQYF. The CDR3 bases are TGTGCCAGTAGTATAGCGGACGACAGAGAGACCCAGTACTTC. The rearrangement links TRBV19 to TRBJ2-5; tentatively, D is TRBD1 (5 bases). The CDR3 has 14 residues. The germline V gene has CDR1 LNHDA and CDR2 SQIVND (reference sequence). The ends were cut back, 1 base at V and 4 bases at J, with 10 bases in the middle.

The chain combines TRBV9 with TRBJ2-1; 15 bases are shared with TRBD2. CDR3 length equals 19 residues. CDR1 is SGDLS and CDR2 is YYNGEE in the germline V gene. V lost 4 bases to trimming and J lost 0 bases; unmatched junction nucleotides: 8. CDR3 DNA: TGTGCCAGCAGCCCCCGAGGGACTAGCGGGGGGACCTCCTACAATGAGCAGTTCTTC. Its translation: CASSPRGTSGGTSYNEQFF.

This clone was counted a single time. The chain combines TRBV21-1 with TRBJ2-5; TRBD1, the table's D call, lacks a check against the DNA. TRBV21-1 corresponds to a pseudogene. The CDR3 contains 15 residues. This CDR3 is CASTPTGQGGETQYF. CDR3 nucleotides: TGTGCCAGCACCCCTACGGGACAGGGCGGAGAGACCCAGTACTTC.

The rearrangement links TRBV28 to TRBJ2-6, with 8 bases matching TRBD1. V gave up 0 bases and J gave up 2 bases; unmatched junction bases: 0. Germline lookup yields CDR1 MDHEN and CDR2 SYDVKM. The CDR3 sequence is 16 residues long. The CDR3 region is CASSLWDRAGANVLTF. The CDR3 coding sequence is TGTGCCAGCAGTTTATGGGACAGGGCTGGGGCCAACGTCCTGACTTTC.

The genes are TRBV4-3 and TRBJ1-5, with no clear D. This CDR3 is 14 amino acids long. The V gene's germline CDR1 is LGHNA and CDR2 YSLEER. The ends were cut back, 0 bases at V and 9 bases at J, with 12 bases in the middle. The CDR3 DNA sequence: TGCGCCAGCAGCCAAGATCACTGGGGAGTGCCCCAGCATTTT. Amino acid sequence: CASSQDHWGVPQHF.

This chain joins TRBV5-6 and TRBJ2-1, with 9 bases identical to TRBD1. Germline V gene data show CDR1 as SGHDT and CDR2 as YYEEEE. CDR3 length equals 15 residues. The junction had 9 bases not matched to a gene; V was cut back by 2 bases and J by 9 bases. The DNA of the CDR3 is TGTGCCAGCAGCTTACCGGGACAGGGATATGGTGAGCAGTTCTTC. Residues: CASSLPGQGYGEQFF.

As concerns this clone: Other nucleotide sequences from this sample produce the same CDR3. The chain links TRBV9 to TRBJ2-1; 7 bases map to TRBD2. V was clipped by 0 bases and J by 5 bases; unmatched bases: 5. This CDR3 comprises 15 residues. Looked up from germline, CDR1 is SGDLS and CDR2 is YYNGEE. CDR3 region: CASSVEGRGDNEQFF. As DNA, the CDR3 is TGTGCCAGCAGCGTAGAAGGGAGGGGAGACAATGAGCAGTTCTTC.

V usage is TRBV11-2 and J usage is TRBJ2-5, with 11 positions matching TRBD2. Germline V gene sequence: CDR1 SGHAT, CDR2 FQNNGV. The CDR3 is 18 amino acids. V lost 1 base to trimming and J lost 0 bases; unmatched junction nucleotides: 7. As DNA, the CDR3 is TGTGCCAGCAGCTTAGGGGCGACTAGCGGGAAGTACCAAGAGACCCAGTACTTC. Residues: CASSLGATSGKYQETQYF.

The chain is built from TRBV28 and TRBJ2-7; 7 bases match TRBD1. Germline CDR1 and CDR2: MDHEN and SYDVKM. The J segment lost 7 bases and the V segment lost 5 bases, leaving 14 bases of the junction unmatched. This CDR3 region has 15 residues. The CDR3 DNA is TGTGCCAGCAGTGCCCGGGACAGTGACCTGAGGGAGCAGTACTTC. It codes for CASSARDSDLREQYF.

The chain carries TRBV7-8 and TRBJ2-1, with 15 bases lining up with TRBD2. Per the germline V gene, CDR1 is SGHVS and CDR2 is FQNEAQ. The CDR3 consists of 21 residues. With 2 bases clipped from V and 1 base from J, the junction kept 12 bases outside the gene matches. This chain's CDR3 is CASSLTFPGLAGGRSYNEQFF. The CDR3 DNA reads TGTGCCAGCAGCTTAACTTTTCCGGGACTAGCGGGAGGTAGGTCCTACAATGAGCAGTTCTTC.

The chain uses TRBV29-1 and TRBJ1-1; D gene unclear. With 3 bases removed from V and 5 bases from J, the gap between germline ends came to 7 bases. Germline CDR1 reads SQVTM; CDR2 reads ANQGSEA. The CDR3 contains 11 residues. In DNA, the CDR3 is TGCAGCGTTGATATCGGTACTGAAGCTTTCTTT. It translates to CSVDIGTEAFF.

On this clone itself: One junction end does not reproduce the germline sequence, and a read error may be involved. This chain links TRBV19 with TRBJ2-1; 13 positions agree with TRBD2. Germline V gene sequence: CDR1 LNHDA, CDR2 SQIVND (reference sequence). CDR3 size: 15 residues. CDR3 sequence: CASRIGTSGINEQFF. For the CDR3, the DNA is TGTGCCAGTAGGATAGGGACTAGCGGGATTAATGAGCAGTTCTTC.

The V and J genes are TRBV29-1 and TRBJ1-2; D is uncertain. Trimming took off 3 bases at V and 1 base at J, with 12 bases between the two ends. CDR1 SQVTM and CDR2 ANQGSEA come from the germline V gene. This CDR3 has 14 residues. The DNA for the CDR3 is TGCAGCGTTGATATGGAGACGGGTAACTATGGCTACACCTTC. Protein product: CSVDMETGNYGYTF.

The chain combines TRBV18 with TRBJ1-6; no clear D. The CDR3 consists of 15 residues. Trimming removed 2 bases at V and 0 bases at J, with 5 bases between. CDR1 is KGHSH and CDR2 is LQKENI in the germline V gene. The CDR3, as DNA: TGTGCCAGCTCACCAATGAGCTCCTATAATTCACCCCTCCACTTT. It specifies CASSPMSSYNSPLHF.

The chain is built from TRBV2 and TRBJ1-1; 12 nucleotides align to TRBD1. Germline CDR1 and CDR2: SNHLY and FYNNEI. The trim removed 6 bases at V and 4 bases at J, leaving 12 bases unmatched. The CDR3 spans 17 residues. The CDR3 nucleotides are TGTGCCAGCAGAGCCGGGACAGGGGGCTTGGAAGCCACTGAAGCTTTCTTT. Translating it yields CASRAGTGGLEATEAFF.

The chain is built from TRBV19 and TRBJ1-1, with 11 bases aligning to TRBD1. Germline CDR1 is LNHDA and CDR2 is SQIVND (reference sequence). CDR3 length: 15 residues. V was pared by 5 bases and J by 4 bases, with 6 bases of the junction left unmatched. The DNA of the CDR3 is TGTGCCAGTAGTGTCGGGACAGGGGGTAGCACTGAAGCTTTCTTT. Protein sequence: CASSVGTGGSTEAFF.

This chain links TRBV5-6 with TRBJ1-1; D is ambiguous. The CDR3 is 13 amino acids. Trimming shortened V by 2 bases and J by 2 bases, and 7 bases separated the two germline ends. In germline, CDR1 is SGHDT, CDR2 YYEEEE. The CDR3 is CASSFSVNTEAFF. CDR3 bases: TGTGCCAGCAGCTTTTCAGTAAACACTGAAGCTTTCTTT.

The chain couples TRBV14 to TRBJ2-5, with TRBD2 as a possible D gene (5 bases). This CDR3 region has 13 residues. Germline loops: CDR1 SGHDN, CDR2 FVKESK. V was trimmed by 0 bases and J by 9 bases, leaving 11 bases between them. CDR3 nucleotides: TGTGCCAGCAGCCAAGAAGGGTACGGGGCCCAGTACTTC. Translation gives CASSQEGYGAQYF.

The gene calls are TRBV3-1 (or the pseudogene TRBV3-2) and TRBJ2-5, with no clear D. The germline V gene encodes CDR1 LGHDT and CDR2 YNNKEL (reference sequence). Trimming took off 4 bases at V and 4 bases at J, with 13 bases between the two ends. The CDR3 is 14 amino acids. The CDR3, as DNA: TGTGCCAGCAGCCCCACGGTTAATCGAGAGACCCAGTACTTC. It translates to CASSPTVNRETQYF.

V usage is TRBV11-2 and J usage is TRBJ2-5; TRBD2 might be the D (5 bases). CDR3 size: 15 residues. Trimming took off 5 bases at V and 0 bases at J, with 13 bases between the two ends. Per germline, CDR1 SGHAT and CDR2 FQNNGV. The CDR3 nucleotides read TGTGCCAGCAGCCGCAACGGGGTGTACCAAGAGACCCAGTACTTC. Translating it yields CASSRNGVYQETQYF. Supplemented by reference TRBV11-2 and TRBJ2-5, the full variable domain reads EAGVAQSPRYKIIEKRQSVAFWCNPISGHATLYWYQQILGQGPKLLIQFQNNGVVDDSQLPKDRFSAERLKGVDSTLKIQPAKLEDSAVYLCASSRNGVYQETQYFGPGTRLLVL.

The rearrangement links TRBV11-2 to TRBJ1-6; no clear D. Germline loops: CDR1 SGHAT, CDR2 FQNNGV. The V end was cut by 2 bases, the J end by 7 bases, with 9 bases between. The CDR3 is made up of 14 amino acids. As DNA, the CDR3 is TGTGCCAGCAGCTTAATCGGGGAAAATTCACCCCTCCACTTT. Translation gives CASSLIGENSPLHF.

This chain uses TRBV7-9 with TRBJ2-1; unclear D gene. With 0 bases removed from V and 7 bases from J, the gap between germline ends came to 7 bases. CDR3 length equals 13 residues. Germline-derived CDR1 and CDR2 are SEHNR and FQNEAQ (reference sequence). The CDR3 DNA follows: TGTGCCAGCAGCTTAGCTCGGCGGAATGAGCAGTTCTTC. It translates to CASSLARRNEQFF.